The table lists the clone carrying this T cell receptor (beta chain) with a few counts. Its target is unknown. The CDR3 does not close with the conserved phenylalanine or tryptophan, likely indicating a read error. The sample belongs to a study of tumor and adjacent non-tumor tissue in lung cancer. Study information: On average, productive TCRbeta reads reached about 4.4 million per sample.

TCRbeta libraries were built with three rounds of nested PCR, modified from ARM-PCR. From the multiplex PCR reads, TCRdb called clonotypes with MiXCR, one entry per CDR3 protein. The sample carries 60,000 or so distinct CDR3 sequences, about 63% recorded once. Germline CDR1 reads SGHDN; CDR2 reads FVKESK. V lost 4 bases and J lost 6; bases outside the gene matches: 12. The CDR3 length is 16 residues. RNA was extracted from bulk tissue without any cell sorting. More than 3 cm separated this lung sample from the edge of the tumor. Whole-study findings and limits: Normal lung showed higher cumulative top 100 clone frequency than tumor.

This receptor was identified in a man between 65 and 85 years old with non-small cell lung cancer. Sequencing was done on a sample of distant non-tumor lung tissue. V gene TRBV14 combines with J gene TRBJ1-5, with 7 bases aligning to TRBD1. The CDR3 sequence: CASSPGQVTTCQPQHL. The CDR3 region has the DNA TGTGCCAGCAGCCCCGGACAGGTAACGACATGTCAGCCCCAGCATCTT.